Below, 17 T cell receptor beta chains from the same sample are listed, as sequenced in a study of cytomegalovirus exposure and HLA in healthy donors. PCR primers comprised 60 Vbeta and 13 Jbeta primers. Sequenced by immunoSEQ multiplex PCR; TCRdb stores in-frame clones only, minus some. The table shows some 170,000 clones, with over 60% occurring only once. Sequenced: PBMCs. These receptors were collected from a man in his forties in good health and CMV-seropositive.

V gene TRBV28 combines with J gene TRBJ2-1; a possible D gene is TRBD2 (6 bases). The CDR3 totals 16 residues. The ends were cut back, 1 base at V and 0 bases at J, with 10 bases in the middle. The germline V gene encodes CDR1 MDHEN and CDR2 SYDVKM. CDR3 sequence reads: CASSLSGAGSYNEQFF. The CDR3 coding sequence is TGTGCCAGCAGTTTATCGGGAGCCGGCTCCTACAATGAGCAGTTCTTC.

This chain uses TRBV28 with TRBJ2-7; 7 bases align to TRBD1. CDR1 and CDR2 from the germline V gene are MDHEN and SYDVKM. V lost 7 bases and J lost 0; bases outside the gene matches: 6. The CDR3 is 14 amino acids. The CDR3 region has the DNA TGTGCCAGCAAGGGGGCGCTGAACTCCTACGAGCAGTACTTC. It translates to CASKGALNSYEQYF.

This clone has only one observation. The chain is built from TRBV19 and TRBJ2-7; 9 positions agree with TRBD1. Germline-derived CDR1 and CDR2 are LNHDA and SQIVND (reference sequence). Trimming took 4 bases from V and 6 from J; bases not matched to a gene: 10. The CDR3 spans 15 residues. CDR3 loop: CASSKPGQGFSEQYF. In nucleotides, the CDR3 is TGTGCCAGTAGTAAACCCGGACAGGGGTTTAGCGAGCAGTACTTC.

The V call is TRBV2, the J call TRBJ1-5; no clear D gene. Germline loops: CDR1 SNHLY, CDR2 FYNNEI. The CDR3 covers 14 residues. V lost 7 bases and J 7 bases, leaving 17 bases between the germline ends. CDR3 sequence reads: CASTVEGTGQPQHF. CDR3 bases: TGTGCCAGCACGGTGGAGGGAACTGGGCAGCCCCAGCATTTT.

The CDR3 DNA follows: TGTGCCAGCAGCTTAGTTGGTAGAGCTCCATACAATGAGCAGTTCTTC. This codes for CASSLVGRAPYNEQFF. V is TRBV7-6 and J is TRBJ2-1; D is uncertain. Germline loops: CDR1 SGHVS, CDR2 FNYEAQ. The length of the CDR3 is 16 residues. V dropped 1 base and J dropped 4 bases, with 14 bases sitting between them.

V usage is TRBV5-1 and J usage is TRBJ2-7, with 10 nucleotides matching TRBD2. Trimming cost V 4 bases and J 6 bases; bases outside gene matches: 10. In germline, CDR1 is SGHRS, CDR2 YFSETQ. The CDR3 has 15 amino acids. CDR3 coding DNA: TGCGCCAGCAGCGGGGAAGCGGGAGGGCCCGCCGAGCAGTACTTC. This gives the protein CASSGEAGGPAEQYF.

Comment on this clone: Other DNA sequences of this sample code for an identical CDR3. The rearrangement uses TRBV7-9 and TRBJ1-2; D is perhaps TRBD1 (5 bases). The germline V gene has CDR1 SEHNR and CDR2 FQNEAQ (reference sequence). This CDR3 is built from 11 residues. V was clipped by 5 bases and J by 11 bases, with 12 bases between them. The CDR3 DNA reads TGTGCCAGCAGCCTGGACAATCGATACACCTTC. It specifies CASSLDNRYTF.

This chain links TRBV25-1 with TRBJ2-3; maybe TRBD2 (5 bases). Trimming cost V 7 bases and J 1 base, with 9 bases left between them. CDR1 and CDR2 (germline): MGHDK, SYGVNS. The CDR3 contains 13 residues. Here the CDR3 reads CASNVEGTDTQYF. CDR3 nucleotide sequence: TGTGCCAGCAATGTGGAGGGCACAGATACGCAGTATTTT.

This chain links TRBV5-1 with TRBJ1-2, with a tentative D call TRBD1 (6 bases). The CDR3 covers 14 residues. CDR1 SGHRS and CDR2 YFSETQ come from the germline V gene. V was pared by 3 bases and J by 5 bases, with 14 bases between. The CDR3 protein is CASSSTGRVYGYTF. The CDR3 bases are TGCGCCAGCAGCTCAACAGGGCGCGTTTATGGCTACACCTTC.

This chain joins TRBV6-1 and TRBJ1-2; D unclear. The CDR3 runs to 13 residues. Germline-derived CDR1 and CDR2 are MNHNS and SASEGT. Trimming shortened V by 1 base and J by 8 bases, and 11 bases separated the two germline ends. CDR3 DNA: TGTGCCAGCAGTGAAGTAAGGACTGGGGGCTACACCTTC. This translates into CASSEVRTGGYTF.

The gene calls are TRBV5-1 and TRBJ2-5, with 8 bases matching TRBD2. With 0 bases clipped from V and 7 bases from J, the junction kept 14 bases outside the gene matches. The CDR3 covers 17 residues. CDR1 is SGHRS and CDR2 is YFSETQ in the germline V gene. The CDR3 here is CASSLAGRAALDGTQYF. The CDR3 bases are TGCGCCAGCAGCTTGGCCGGGAGGGCGGCCCTGGATGGGACCCAGTACTTC.

The chain is built from TRBV18 and TRBJ2-7; D may be TRBD2 (6 bases). Trimming cost V 4 bases and J 2 bases, with 12 bases left between them. CDR1 and CDR2 (germline): KGHSH, LQKENI. The CDR3 totals 14 residues. The CDR3 DNA sequence: TGTGCCAGCTCACGGGGGAGGAGGACCTACGAGCAGTACTTC. This gives the protein CASSRGRRTYEQYF.

This clone was observed once. V and J are TRBV5-1 and TRBJ1-3; 7 bases align to TRBD1. Germline V gene sequence: CDR1 SGHRS, CDR2 YFSETQ. This CDR3 region has 16 residues. V gave up 5 bases and J gave up 1 base; unmatched junction bases: 9. The CDR3 loop reads CASRNSPGGSGNTIYF. The CDR3, as DNA: TGCGCCAGCAGGAACTCTCCAGGGGGATCTGGAAACACCATATATTTT.

The rearrangement uses TRBV7-8 and TRBJ2-1, with 7 bases aligning to TRBD1. Germline-derived CDR1 and CDR2 are SGHVS and FQNEAQ. V lost 5 bases to trimming and J lost 7 bases; unmatched junction nucleotides: 14. CDR3 length equals 16 residues. The CDR3: CASSPQRQGRPNEQFF. In nucleotides, the CDR3 is TGTGCCAGCAGCCCTCAACGACAGGGCCGACCAAATGAGCAGTTCTTC.

This clone has only one observation. The V gene is TRBV9, the J gene TRBJ2-1; 8 nucleotides agree with TRBD2. Germline assignment: CDR1 SGDLS and CDR2 YYNGEE. This CDR3 has 17 residues. After removal of 0 bases from V and 3 bases from J, the junction contained 8 bases not matched to a gene. In DNA form, the CDR3 reads TGTGCCAGCAGCGTAGATGGGACTAGAGGCTACTACAATGAGCAGTTCTTC. It is translated as CASSVDGTRGYYNEQFF.

This clone has a single count. This chain joins TRBV6-5 and TRBJ1-2; TRBD1 aligns across 9 bases. The CDR3 is made up of 16 amino acids. Germline V gene data show CDR1 as MNHEY and CDR2 as SVGAGI. V gave up 8 bases and J gave up 6 bases; unmatched junction bases: 16. In nucleotides, the CDR3 is TGTGCCAGCCGTTCCCTCTACAGGGGGCTAATGGATGGCTACACCTTC. Encoded protein: CASRSLYRGLMDGYTF.

The rearrangement joins TRBV27 to TRBJ2-1, with 12 nucleotides matching TRBD2. Germline V CDR1 and CDR2: MNHEY, SMNVEV (reference sequence). This CDR3 spans 17 amino acids. After removal of 5 bases from V and 5 bases from J, the junction contained 10 bases not matched to a gene. CDR3 sequence: CASSLLKGTSGHNEQFF. Here the CDR3 DNA reads TGTGCCAGCAGTCTCCTCAAGGGGACTAGCGGGCACAATGAGCAGTTCTTC.